This TCR beta chain was retrieved from a study of cytomegalovirus exposure and HLA in healthy donors. With 60 Vbeta and 13 Jbeta primers, the PCR was carried out. The method was immunoSEQ multiplex PCR; TCRdb's version includes in-frame clones alone and lacks a portion of them. Here the sample spans 180,000 or so clones, approximately 83% being singletons. Study results and caveats: Within the data, a cluster of highly shared sequence variants was likely a sequencing artifact. TCR beta chains numbering some 160 were designated cytomegalovirus-associated.

The germline V gene encodes CDR1 SGHNT and CDR2 YENEEA. With V trimmed by 3 bases and J by 5 bases, 10 bases remained unmatched. The CDR3 extends over 16 amino acids. Regarding this clone: Its antigen is currently unknown.

Material for sequencing was PBMCs. The chain links TRBV11-3 to TRBJ2-5; TRBD1 aligns across 9 bases. This sequence was found in a man aged 18 to 35 in good health and CMV-seropositive. In DNA, the CDR3 is TGTGCCAGCAGCTTGTTCCGGGACAGGGATCCGGAGACCCAGTACTTC. It translates to CASSLFRDRDPETQYF.